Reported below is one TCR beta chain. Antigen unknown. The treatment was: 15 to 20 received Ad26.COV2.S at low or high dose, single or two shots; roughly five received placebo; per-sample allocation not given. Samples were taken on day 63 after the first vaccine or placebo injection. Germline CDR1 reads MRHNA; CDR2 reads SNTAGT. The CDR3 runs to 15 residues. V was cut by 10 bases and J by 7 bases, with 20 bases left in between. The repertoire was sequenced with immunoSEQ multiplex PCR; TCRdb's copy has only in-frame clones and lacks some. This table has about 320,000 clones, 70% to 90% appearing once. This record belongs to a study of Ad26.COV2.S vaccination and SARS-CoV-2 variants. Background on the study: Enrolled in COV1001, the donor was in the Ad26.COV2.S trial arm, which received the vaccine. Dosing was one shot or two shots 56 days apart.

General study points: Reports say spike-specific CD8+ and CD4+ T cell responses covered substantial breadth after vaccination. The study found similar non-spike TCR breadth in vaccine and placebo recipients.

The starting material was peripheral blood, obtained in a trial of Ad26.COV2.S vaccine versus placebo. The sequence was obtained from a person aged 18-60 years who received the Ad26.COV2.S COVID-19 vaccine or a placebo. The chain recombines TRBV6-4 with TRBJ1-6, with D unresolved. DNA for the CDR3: TGTGCCAACTGGGGTGCAGCCATACTGAATTCACCCCTCCACTTT. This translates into CANWGAAILNSPLHF.